A single sample is the source of the 10 T cell receptor beta chains below, sequenced in a study of CD8 T cells in ankylosing spondylitis. TCRdb itself ran the 5' RACE reads through MiXCR, one entry per CDR3 protein. The sample holds approximately 150,000 distinct CDR3 sequences, roughly 30% seen once. Material for sequencing was synovial fluid, either unsorted or a sorted T cell fraction (not recorded which). The receptors shown here come from a male donor with ankylosing spondylitis.

V is TRBV20-1 and J is TRBJ2-5; the D is unclear. This CDR3 comprises 12 residues. Trimming left V 3 bases short and J 5 bases short, with 10 bases between. Per germline, CDR1 DFQATT and CDR2 SNEGSKA (reference sequence). The CDR3 DNA sequence: TGCAGTGCTAGTGCGGCGACGGAGACCCAGTACTTC. This codes for CSASAATETQYF.

This clonotype was observed a few times. CDR3 sequence reads: CASSHTRGEGFNYGYTF. Here the CDR3 DNA reads TGCGCCAGCAGCCACACCCGGGGGGAGGGCTTTAACTATGGCTACACCTTC. The chain uses TRBV4-1 and TRBJ1-2, with a possible D match to TRBD1 (5 bases). CDR1 and CDR2 (germline): MGHRA, YSYEKL. The CDR3 has 17 residues. V was trimmed by 3 bases and J by 1 base, leaving 18 bases between them.

The chain carries TRBV10-3 and TRBJ1-3; 7 nucleotides line up with TRBD1. Germline values: CDR1 ENHRY, CDR2 SYGVKD. The V and J ends lost 6 bases and 3 bases, in that order; junction bases with no gene match: 8. This CDR3 region has 15 residues. CDR3 DNA: TGTGCCATCAGCCCAGACAGGGAGGGTGGAAACACCATATATTTT. Its protein is CAISPDREGGNTIYF.

This clonotype has ten or more counts. The J gene is TRBJ2-1, the V gene TRBV4-2; D tentatively reads TRBD1 or TRBD2 (5 bases each). From germline, CDR1 is LGHNA and CDR2 YNFKEQ. The CDR3 is made up of 14 amino acids. The V end was cut by 3 bases, the J end by 8 bases, with 14 bases between. As DNA, the CDR3 is TGTGCCAGCAGCCACGGGGCCCCCGCCCATGAGCAGTTCTTC. Protein: CASSHGAPAHEQFF.

Only a few counts were recorded for this clonotype. V and J are TRBV7-3 and TRBJ2-2; 7 nucleotides line up with TRBD2. The junction had 3 bases not matched to a gene; V was cut back by 5 bases and J by 0 bases. CDR3 length equals 15 residues. The germline V gene encodes CDR1 SGHTA and CDR2 FQGTGA. The CDR3: CASSPGLANTGELFF. As DNA, the CDR3 is TGTGCCAGCAGCCCCGGACTAGCGAACACCGGGGAGCTGTTTTTT.

The table lists this clonotype with many counts. The chain uses TRBV3-1 and TRBJ1-6; D might be TRBD1 (5 bases). CDR3 length: 16 amino acids. Germline CDR1 reads LGHDT; CDR2 reads YNNKEL (reference sequence). Trimming removed 4 bases from V and 7 bases from J, with 17 bases in between. Here the CDR3 reads CASSPPFGAGNSPLHF. CDR3 DNA: TGTGCCAGCAGCCCCCCCTTTGGGGCAGGAAATTCACCCCTCCACTTT.

The genes are TRBV24-1 and TRBJ2-1, with D uncertain. Germline V gene sequence: CDR1 KGHDR, CDR2 SFDVKD. The CDR3 covers 16 residues. With 1 base removed from V and 6 bases from J, the gap between germline ends came to 15 bases. CDR3 protein: CATSDLKDGRGNEQFF. In nucleotides, the CDR3 is TGTGCCACCAGTGATTTAAAGGACGGACGAGGCAATGAGCAGTTCTTC.

J is TRBJ1-1 and V is TRBV19, with D hard to call. CDR3 size: 15 residues. Trimming left V 0 bases short and J 4 bases short, with 12 bases between. Per the germline V gene, CDR1 is LNHDA and CDR2 is SQIVND (reference sequence). The CDR3 DNA reads TGTGCCAGTAGTATAGATGAAGCGGTGGCCACTGAAGCTTTCTTT. Translation gives CASSIDEAVATEAFF.

This clonotype occurred a few times. V usage is TRBV2 and J usage is TRBJ2-3, with D possibly TRBD2 on 6 matching bases. Trimming shortened V by 4 bases and J by 1 base, and 6 bases separated the two germline ends. This CDR3 is 13 amino acids long. Germline V CDR1 and CDR2: SNHLY, FYNNEI. DNA for the CDR3: TGTGCCAGCAGTGCGGGGGGCACAGATACGCAGTATTTT. It yields the protein CASSAGGTDTQYF.

V and J are TRBV3-1 and TRBJ2-7; D is possibly TRBD2 (5 bases). The CDR3 runs 14 residues. Trimming shortened V by 1 base and J by 1 base, and 8 bases separated the two germline ends. Germline V gene lookup returns CDR1 LGHDT and CDR2 YNNKEL (reference sequence). The CDR3 protein is CASSQVAGSYEQYF. The CDR3 coding sequence is TGTGCCAGCAGCCAAGTTGCGGGTTCCTACGAGCAGTACTTC.